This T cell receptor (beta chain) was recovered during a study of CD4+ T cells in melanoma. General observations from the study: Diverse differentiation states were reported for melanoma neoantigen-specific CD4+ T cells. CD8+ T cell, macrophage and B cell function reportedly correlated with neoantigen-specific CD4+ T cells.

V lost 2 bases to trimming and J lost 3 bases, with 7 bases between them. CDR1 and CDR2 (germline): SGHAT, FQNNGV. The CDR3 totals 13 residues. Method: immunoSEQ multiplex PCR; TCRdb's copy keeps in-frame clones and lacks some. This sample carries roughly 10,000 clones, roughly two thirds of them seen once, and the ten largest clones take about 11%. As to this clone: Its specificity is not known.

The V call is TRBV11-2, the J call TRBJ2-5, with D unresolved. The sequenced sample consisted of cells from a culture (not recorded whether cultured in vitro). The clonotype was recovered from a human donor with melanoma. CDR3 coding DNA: TGTGCCAGCAGCTTATTTCCAGAAGAGACCCAGTACTTC. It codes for CASSLFPEETQYF.